This TCR beta chain was recorded in a study of T cell repertoires in cytomegalovirus infection. As for the study in general: Matching HLA type, along with CMV infection, was indicated by public TCR beta signatures.

Study-level points and caveats: Ex vivo, HLA-C-restricted CMV-specific TCR beta clonotypes prevailed over the rest of the response.

The CDR3 is 19 amino acids. Germline assignment: CDR1 SEHNR and CDR2 FQNEAQ (reference sequence). Trimming removed 4 bases at V and 0 bases at J, with 25 bases between. Notes on this clonotype: Antigen unknown.

One entry per CDR3 protein, called by TCRdb with MiXCR from the reads. The sample yields about 500,000 distinct CDR3 sequences, roughly a third seen once. The source is a human donor in good health (CMV status not recorded). Some clones in this sample may be carry-over from other donors' samples. Specimen: cultured PBMCs, collected from culture after CMV antigen stimulation. The J gene is TRBJ2-7, the V gene TRBV7-9; D may correspond to TRBD1 or TRBD2 (6 bases each). The CDR3 loop is CASSSPLRNRAGSSYEQYF. The CDR3 DNA follows: TGTGCCAGCAGCTCCCCACTCAGAAACAGGGCGGGGAGCTCCTACGAGCAGTACTTC.